One and the same sample provided the 2 T cell receptor beta chains below, sequenced in a study of T-cell memory formation after mild COVID-19. One entry per CDR3 protein, called by TCRdb with MiXCR from the 5' RACE reads. The sample consists of approximately 400,000 distinct CDR3 sequences, roughly 26% of them appearing once. Sequencing was carried out using PBMCs or a T cell subset sorted from them (not recorded which). These TCRs come from an adult woman who had mild COVID-19 (a few samples of this study predate the infection). Cell type and time point are not known.

The rearrangement joins TRBV7-3 to TRBJ2-1, with D perhaps matching TRBD2 (5 bases). From germline, CDR1 is SGHTA and CDR2 FQGTGA. The CDR3 has 13 residues. With 5 bases removed from V and 7 bases from J, the gap between germline ends came to 12 bases. CDR3 DNA: TGTGCCAGCAGCCCAACGACGGGGAATGAGCAGTTCTTC. Its translation: CASSPTTGNEQFF.

The genes are TRBV7-9 and TRBJ2-5; unclear D gene. Germline V lookup: CDR1 SEHNR, CDR2 FQNEAQ (reference sequence). The CDR3 contains 15 residues. V was trimmed by 4 bases and J by 1 base, leaving 13 bases between them. The CDR3 spells CASSSNHGPQETQYF. CDR3 DNA sequence: TGTGCCAGCAGCTCAAACCACGGGCCCCAAGAGACCCAGTACTTC.